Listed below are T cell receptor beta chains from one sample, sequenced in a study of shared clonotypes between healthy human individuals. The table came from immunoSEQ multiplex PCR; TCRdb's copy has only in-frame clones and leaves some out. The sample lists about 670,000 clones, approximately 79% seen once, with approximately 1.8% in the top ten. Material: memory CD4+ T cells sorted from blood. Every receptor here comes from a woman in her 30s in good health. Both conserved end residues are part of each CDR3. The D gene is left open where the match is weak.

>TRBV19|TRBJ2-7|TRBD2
CASSPGLAVYDIEQYF
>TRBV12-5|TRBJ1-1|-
CASGSEGRGAEAFF
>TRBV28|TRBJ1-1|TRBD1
CASSSGQGVGEAFF
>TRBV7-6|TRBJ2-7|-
CASSPGTQSSYEQYF
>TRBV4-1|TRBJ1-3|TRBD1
CASSHLTGDIGNTIYF
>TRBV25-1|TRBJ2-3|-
CASSEAGSTDAQYF
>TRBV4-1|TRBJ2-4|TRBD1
CASSQDRGQGFNLAKNIQYF
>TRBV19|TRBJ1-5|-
CASSPGGYSNQPQHF
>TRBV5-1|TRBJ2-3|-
CASSFISDTQYF
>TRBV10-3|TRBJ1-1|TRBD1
CAVKGAMNTEAFF
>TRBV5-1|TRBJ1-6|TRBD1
CASSPGDRDNSPLHF
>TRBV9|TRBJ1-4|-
CASSVAPGRGEKLFF
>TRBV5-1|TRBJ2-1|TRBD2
CASTLGTSGTGQFF
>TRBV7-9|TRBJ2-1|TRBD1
CASSPQGGAVNEQFF
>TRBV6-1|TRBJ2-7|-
CASSEVGQSYEQYF
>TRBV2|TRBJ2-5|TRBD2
CASNLGLAGQETQYF
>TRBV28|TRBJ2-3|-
CASRAGGMADTQYF
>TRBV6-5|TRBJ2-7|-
CASSYRTEGPQYF
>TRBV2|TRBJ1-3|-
CASMAGNTIYF
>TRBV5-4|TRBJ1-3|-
CASSLDSPISGNTIYF
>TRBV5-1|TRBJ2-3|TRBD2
CASSFTGGSTDTQYF
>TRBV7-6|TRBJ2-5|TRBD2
CASSRTSGSVAQYF
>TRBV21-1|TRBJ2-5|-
CASSKGTDRGYEETQYF
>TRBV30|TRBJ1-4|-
CAWSAGGRSNEKLFF
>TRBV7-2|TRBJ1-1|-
CASSYQGYTEAFF
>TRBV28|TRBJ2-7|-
CASSPQPPTQAEQYF
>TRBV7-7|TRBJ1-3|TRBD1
CASSSGQGNTIYF
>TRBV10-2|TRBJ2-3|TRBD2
CASSYEGLAAQYF